The clone carrying this T cell receptor (beta chain) was observed a handful of times. Its antigen remains unidentified. This sample is part of a study of T cells in Graves' hyperthyroidism and ophthalmopathy. Findings of the study overall: Most thyroid clonotypes expanded above 0.001 appeared in blood too.

Clinical symptoms, serum thyroxine and TRAb, thyroid ultrasound and orbital computed tomography together formed the diagnostic basis. Amplified regions were TCR beta CDR3 sequences from RNA transcripts. The HTBI primer set served for first-round RT-PCR of the TCR CDR3. One entry per CDR3 protein, called by TCRdb with MiXCR from the multiplex PCR reads. The sample holds roughly 800,000 distinct CDR3 sequences; 38% are singletons and the top ten take around 9.3%. The receptor's source is a man aged 18 to 30 with Graves' hyperthyroidism. Input material: blood.

The DNA for the CDR3 is TGCAGTGCTAGAGACTCAGGGGGCGGCAATGAAAAACTGTTTTTT. It is translated as CSARDSGGGNEKLFF. This chain links TRBV20-1 with TRBJ1-4, with 8 bases matching TRBD1. The CDR3 contains 15 residues. Germline V gene data show CDR1 as DFQATT and CDR2 as SNEGSKA (reference sequence). The ends lost 0 bases at V and 5 bases at J; junction bases unmatched: 5.